A single sample is the source of the 18 T cell receptor beta chains below, sequenced in a study of cytomegalovirus exposure and HLA in healthy donors. The PCR used 60 Vbeta and 13 Jbeta primers. Clones were read by immunoSEQ multiplex PCR, and TCRdb kept only the in-frame ones, dropping some. The table includes under 200,000 clones, around 86% detected once. Sequencing was carried out using PBMCs. The receptor set was obtained from a male donor in good health and CMV-seronegative.

The table lists this clone with a count of one. The chain carries TRBV5-4 and TRBJ1-6, with 7 bases lining up with TRBD1. CDR3 length: 15 amino acids. Germline assignment: CDR1 SGHNT and CDR2 YYREEE (reference sequence). V lost 4 bases and J lost 10; bases outside the gene matches: 11. This CDR3 reads CASSPERQGRSPLHF. The CDR3 DNA is TGTGCCAGCAGCCCCGAGAGACAGGGTCGATCACCCCTCCACTTT.

The chain uses TRBV4-1 and TRBJ1-2, with D unresolved. The V and J ends lost 0 bases and 2 bases respectively, with 10 bases between them. Germline V gene lookup returns CDR1 MGHRA and CDR2 YSYEKL. The CDR3 length is 15 residues. The CDR3 DNA is TGCGCCAGCAGCCAAGATTGGCCCAACAACTATGGCTACACCTTC. Encoded protein: CASSQDWPNNYGYTF.

The chain combines TRBV2 with TRBJ2-5; no reliable D call. Between the trimmed V and J ends, which lost 8 bases and 5 bases, there was a span of 9 bases. This CDR3 spans 11 amino acids. From germline, CDR1 is SNHLY and CDR2 FYNNEI. The CDR3 spells CASGVGETQYF. The CDR3 DNA follows: TGTGCCAGCGGAGTTGGGGAGACCCAGTACTTC.

This clone was seen just once. V and J are TRBV19 and TRBJ2-1; D not resolved. CDR3 size: 14 residues. Germline V gives CDR1 LNHDA, CDR2 SQIVND (reference sequence). The V end was cut by 2 bases, the J end by 0 bases, with 5 bases between. CDR3 DNA sequence: TGTGCCAGTAGTATACTAAGCTCCTACAATGAGCAGTTCTTC. Protein: CASSILSSYNEQFF.

The CDR3 loop reads CASSPLITRNNEQFF. For the CDR3, the DNA is TGTGCCAGCAGTCCCCTAATCACCAGGAACAATGAGCAGTTCTTC. The V call is TRBV6-4, the J call TRBJ2-1, with no clear D. The germline CDR1 and CDR2 sequences are MRHNA and SNTAGT. The CDR3 length is 15 residues. Between the trimmed V and J ends, which lost 5 bases and 5 bases, there was a span of 16 bases.

The rearrangement links TRBV7-9 to TRBJ1-2, with unresolved D. From germline, CDR1 is SEHNR and CDR2 FQNEAQ (reference sequence). V lost 5 bases and J 4 bases, leaving 14 bases between the germline ends. The length of the CDR3 is 14 residues. The CDR3 spells CASSARDYGYGYTF. The CDR3 DNA is TGTGCCAGCAGCGCCCGGGATTACGGCTATGGCTACACCTTC. The full variable domain, with the rest looked up from reference TRBV7-9 and TRBJ1-2, is DTGVSQNPRHKITKRGQNVTFRCDPISEHNRLYWYRQTLGQGPEFLTYFQNEAQLEKSRLLSDRFSAERPKGSFSTLEIQRTEQGDSAMYLCASSARDYGYGYTFGSGTRLTVV.

This chain links TRBV14 with TRBJ2-3; D is possibly TRBD2 (6 bases). Looked up from germline, CDR1 is SGHDN and CDR2 is FVKESK. The CDR3 contains 16 residues. V was cut by 2 bases and J by 5 bases, with 17 bases left in between. The CDR3 here is CASSQFRSTRGDTQYF. The CDR3 bases are TGTGCCAGCAGCCAATTCAGGTCGACTAGGGGAGATACGCAGTATTTT.

The rearrangement links TRBV6-1 to TRBJ2-4, with 7 bases that match TRBD1. The CDR3 consists of 14 residues. After removal of 6 bases from V and 9 bases from J, the junction contained 11 bases not matched to a gene. Germline V gives CDR1 MNHNS, CDR2 SASEGT. For the CDR3, the DNA is TGTGCCAGCAGATATACAGGGGCCCCGGGCATTCAGTACTTC. It is translated as CASRYTGAPGIQYF.

V and J are TRBV11-2 and TRBJ1-2; no clear D. V lost 5 bases, J lost 4 bases, and 14 bases lay in between. This CDR3 is built from 14 residues. The germline gives CDR1 SGHAT, CDR2 FQNNGV. CDR3 sequence (DNA): TGTGCCAGCAGCCCCTCTGGGAGGGCCTATGGCTACACCTTC. Translation: CASSPSGRAYGYTF.

V is TRBV4-3 and J is TRBJ2-7, with D possibly TRBD1 on 6 matching bases. This CDR3 is built from 14 residues. Trimming took off 4 bases at V and 6 bases at J, with 16 bases between the two ends. Germline loops: CDR1 LGHNA, CDR2 YSLEER. The CDR3 loop reads CASSPGQTFGEQYF. CDR3 coding DNA: TGCGCCAGCAGCCCCGGACAGACCTTTGGCGAGCAGTACTTC.

This rearrangement joins TRBV19 to TRBJ2-2; 10 bases match TRBD1. This CDR3 is built from 18 residues. The germline gives CDR1 LNHDA, CDR2 SQIVND (reference sequence). Trimming removed 5 bases from V and 2 bases from J; junction bases left unmatched: 11. The CDR3 DNA reads TGTGCCAGTAGTTACCGAGGGGACAGGGGCCTTAACACCGGGGAGCTGTTTTTT. Translated, it gives CASSYRGDRGLNTGELFF.

This rearrangement joins TRBV18 to TRBJ1-4, with no clear D. The CDR3 runs 14 residues. The germline V gene encodes CDR1 KGHSH and CDR2 LQKENI. V dropped 6 bases and J dropped 5 bases, with 13 bases sitting between them. CDR3 DNA sequence: TGTGCCAGCTCCCCCGGGAGGGAGAATGAAAAACTGTTTTTT. Its protein is CASSPGRENEKLFF.

The J gene is TRBJ1-5, the V gene TRBV19, with a weak D call TRBD1 (5 bases). The germline CDR1 and CDR2 sequences are LNHDA and SQIVND (reference sequence). Trimming removed 6 bases from V and 3 bases from J, with 18 bases in between. This CDR3 has 16 residues. The CDR3 region has the DNA TGTGCCAGTAGCCTCTTAGGGGCCGTTCACAATCAGCCCCAGCATTTT. Translation gives CASSLLGAVHNQPQHF.

The chain couples TRBV6-1 to TRBJ1-2, with D possibly being TRBD1 (5 bases). Germline-derived CDR1 and CDR2 are MNHNS and SASEGT. V lost 3 bases and J 5 bases, leaving 10 bases between the germline ends. The CDR3 contains 13 residues. The DNA for the CDR3 is TGTGCCAGCAGTGACGACAGCTTGTATGGCTACACCTTC. Protein sequence: CASSDDSLYGYTF.

This chain uses TRBV10-3 with TRBJ2-2, with D possibly being TRBD1 (5 bases). The germline V gene encodes CDR1 ENHRY and CDR2 SYGVKD. The ends were cut back, 7 bases at V and 4 bases at J, with 19 bases in the middle. The CDR3 runs to 16 residues. The CDR3 here is CAITSPDILSTGELFF. The DNA of the CDR3 is TGTGCCATCACCTCTCCGGACATCCTCTCCACCGGGGAGCTGTTTTTT.

The chain employs TRBV7-2 and TRBJ2-1; tentative D call: TRBD2 (6 bases). V was pared by 3 bases and J by 9 bases, with 12 bases between. CDR3 size: 13 residues. CDR1 and CDR2 from the germline V gene are SGHTA and FQGNSA. CDR3 amino acids: CASSLDYLGEQFF. CDR3 coding DNA: TGTGCCAGCAGCTTGGACTATCTGGGTGAGCAGTTCTTC.

The rearrangement joins TRBV10-3 to TRBJ2-7; perhaps TRBD1 as D (5 bases). Trimming took 6 bases from V and 4 from J, leaving 10 bases between them. The CDR3 length is 12 residues. Germline V CDR1 and CDR2: ENHRY, SYGVKD. Here the CDR3 reads CAISRQGYEQYF. In DNA, the CDR3 is TGTGCCATCAGCCGTCAGGGTTACGAGCAGTACTTC.

The chain carries TRBV7-8 and TRBJ1-1; 10 positions agree with TRBD1. This CDR3 has 17 residues. Germline V gene lookup returns CDR1 SGHVS and CDR2 FQNEAQ. Trimming at V came to 4 bases and at J to 0 bases, leaving 8 bases not matched to a gene. CDR3 sequence reads: CASSSRTGGIMNTEAFF. As DNA, the CDR3 is TGTGCCAGCAGCTCCCGGACAGGGGGTATTATGAACACTGAAGCTTTCTTT. Full variable domain (remainder filled in from reference TRBV7-8 and TRBJ1-1): GAGVSQSPRYKVAKRGQDVALRCDPISGHVSLFWYQQALGQGPEFLTYFQNEAQLDKSGLPSDRFFAERPEGSVSTLKIQRTQQEDSAVYLCASSSRTGGIMNTEAFFGQGTRLTVV.